This T cell receptor beta chain was found in a study of human T cells and chemical hapten exposure. Only a few counts were recorded for this clonotype. TCRdb re-called the RACE reads through MiXCR, storing one row per CDR3 protein. The sample gives some 180,000 distinct CDR3 sequences, about a fifth of which show up once; under 7.5% is in the top ten. The sample's time point: patch test 1, 2 weeks after DPC sensitization. The treatment denotes: therapeutic diphenylcyclopropenone sensitization with weekly scalp DPC. Germline CDR1 and CDR2: SSHAT and FNYEAQ (reference sequence). The V end lost 1 base, the J end lost 2 bases, and 11 bases lay between the germline ends. The CDR3 is made up of 15 amino acids.

This TCR was recovered from a woman aged 45-65 years with alopecia areata. Some clones in this sample may be carry-over from other donors' samples. The chain links TRBV7-7 to TRBJ2-5, with D maybe TRBD2 (6 bases). The sample in question was whole blood, obtained in connection with sensitization to the hapten diphenylcyclopropenone (DPC). CDR3 sequence: CASSLVGGGQETQYF. As DNA, the CDR3 is TGTGCCAGCAGCTTAGTAGGCGGAGGGCAAGAGACCCAGTACTTC.